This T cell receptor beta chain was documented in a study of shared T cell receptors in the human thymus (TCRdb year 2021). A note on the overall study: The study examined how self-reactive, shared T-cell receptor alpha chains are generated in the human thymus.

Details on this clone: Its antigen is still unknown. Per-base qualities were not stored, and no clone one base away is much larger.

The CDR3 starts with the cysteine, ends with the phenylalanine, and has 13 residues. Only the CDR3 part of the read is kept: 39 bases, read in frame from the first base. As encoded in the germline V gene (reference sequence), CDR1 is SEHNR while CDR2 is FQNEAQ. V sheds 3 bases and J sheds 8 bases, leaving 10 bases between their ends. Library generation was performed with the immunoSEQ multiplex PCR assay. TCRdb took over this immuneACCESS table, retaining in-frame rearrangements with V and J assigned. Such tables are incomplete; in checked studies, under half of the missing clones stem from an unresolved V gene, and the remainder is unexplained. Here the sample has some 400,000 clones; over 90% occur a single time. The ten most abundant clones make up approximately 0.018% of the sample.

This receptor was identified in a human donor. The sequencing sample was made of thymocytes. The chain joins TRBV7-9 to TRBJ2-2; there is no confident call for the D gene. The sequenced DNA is TGTGCCAGCAGCTTTGTCGTATCTGGGGAGCTGTTTTTT. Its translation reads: CASSFVVSGELFF.